Below, 24 T cell receptor beta chains from the same sample are listed, as sequenced in a study of blood T cell repertoires in COVID-19. Using immunoSEQ multiplex PCR, the repertoire was profiled, and TCRdb retains in-frame clones only, with some absent. Counted here are approximately 97,000 clones, more than 90% occurring once; the ten biggest clones make up more than 1.5%. The sequenced sample consisted of peripheral blood. The receptors were gathered from a woman aged 50 to 65 with COVID-19, enrolled during active disease.

Here the CDR3 reads CASSPRAGDQPQHF. In nucleotides, the CDR3 is TGTGCCAGCTCACCACGGGCAGGCGATCAGCCCCAGCATTTT. The chain uses TRBV18 and TRBJ1-5; no definite D call. Trimming took off 1 base at V and 5 bases at J, with 9 bases between the two ends. Germline CDR1 and CDR2: KGHSH and LQKENI. This CDR3 region has 14 residues.

The J gene is TRBJ2-2, the V gene TRBV9; 11 bases map to TRBD2. Germline V lookup: CDR1 SGDLS, CDR2 YYNGEE. There are 15 residues in the CDR3. Trimming at V came to 2 bases and at J to 5 bases, leaving 2 bases not matched to a gene. DNA for the CDR3: TGTGCCAGCAGCGTCACTAGCGGGGGAACCGGGGAGCTGTTTTTT. It is translated as CASSVTSGGTGELFF.

This rearrangement joins TRBV4-1 to TRBJ2-1; tentatively, D is TRBD2 (5 bases). Deletions cut 6 bases from V and 3 bases from J, with 15 bases between. This CDR3 is 15 amino acids long. Germline V gene sequence: CDR1 MGHRA, CDR2 YSYEKL. The CDR3 DNA reads TGCGCCAGCAGGCGGGTGGAGTCCAACTACAATGAGCAGTTCTTC. It is translated as CASRRVESNYNEQFF.

The chain carries TRBV3-1 (or the pseudogene TRBV3-2) and TRBJ2-7, with 8 positions matching TRBD1. Germline lookup yields CDR1 LGHDT and CDR2 YNNKEL (reference sequence). Losses at the gene ends were 4 bases for V and 2 bases for J; bases not matched to a gene: 7. The CDR3 extends over 15 amino acids. CDR3 protein: CASSPAGTGAYEQYF. The CDR3 coding sequence is TGTGCCAGCAGCCCGGCCGGGACAGGCGCCTACGAGCAGTACTTC.

V usage is TRBV6-2 or TRBV6-3 and J usage is TRBJ2-2; perhaps TRBD2 as D (5 bases). The CDR3 consists of 13 residues. The V gene's germline CDR1 is MNHEY and CDR2 SVGEGT. Trimming shortened V by 2 bases and J by 6 bases, and 7 bases separated the two germline ends. The CDR3 region has the DNA TGTGCCAGCAGTTACCAGCGGCCCGGGGAGCTGTTTTTT. Translating it yields CASSYQRPGELFF.

V gene TRBV27 combines with J gene TRBJ2-2; 8 nucleotides agree with TRBD1. The CDR3 covers 14 residues. Germline trimming cut 0 bases from V and 6 bases from J; bases unmatched to any gene: 0. Germline V CDR1 and CDR2: MNHEY, SMNVEV (reference sequence). The CDR3 nucleotides are TGTGCCAGCAGTTTATCGGACAGGGCCGGGGAGCTGTTTTTT. The encoded protein is CASSLSDRAGELFF.

CDR3 sequence (DNA): TGCGCCAGCAGCTTGGGGGCCTCTGGGGCCAACGTCCTGACTTTC. It is translated as CASSLGASGANVLTF. The rearrangement uses TRBV5-1 and TRBJ2-6; no reliable D call. The CDR3 contains 15 residues. Between the trimmed V and J ends, which lost 0 bases and 0 bases, there was a span of 4 bases. From germline, CDR1 is SGHRS and CDR2 YFSETQ. Combining the CDR3 with reference TRBV5-1 and TRBJ2-6 gives the whole variable domain KAGVTQTPRYLIKTRGQQVTLSCSPISGHRSVSWYQQTPGQGLQFLFEYFSETQRNKGNFPGRFSGRQFSNSRSEMNVSTLELGDSALYLCASSLGASGANVLTFGAGSRLTVL.

The gene calls are TRBV30 and TRBJ2-3; D uncertain. With 0 bases removed from V and 3 bases from J, the gap between germline ends came to 7 bases. Germline-derived CDR1 and CDR2 are GTSNPN and SVGIG (reference sequence). This CDR3 has 13 amino acids. This CDR3 is CAWSVIGTDTQYF. The CDR3 DNA sequence: TGTGCCTGGAGTGTAATCGGGACAGATACGCAGTATTTT.

The CDR3 here is CASSYGAGQGGNTIYF. The CDR3 bases are TGTGCCAGCAGTTACGGGGCGGGACAGGGAGGAAACACCATATATTTT. The chain couples TRBV6-6 to TRBJ1-3; 9 bases match TRBD1. The trim removed 2 bases at V and 4 bases at J, leaving 6 bases unmatched. The CDR3 spans 16 residues. Germline V CDR1 and CDR2: MNHNY, SVGAGI (reference sequence).

The genes are TRBV6-2 or TRBV6-3 and TRBJ2-2, with D maybe TRBD2 (5 bases). Germline CDR1 is MNHEY and CDR2 is SVGEGT. This CDR3 has 15 residues. V was pared by 4 bases and J by 1 base, with 10 bases between. The CDR3 reads CASSFTRRNTGELFF. The CDR3 nucleotides read TGTGCCAGCAGTTTTACTAGGCGGAACACCGGGGAGCTGTTTTTT.

The chain recombines TRBV14 with TRBJ2-7; 7 nucleotides align to TRBD1. The CDR3 has 16 amino acids. The germline gives CDR1 SGHDN, CDR2 FVKESK. The V gene end was trimmed by 1 base and the J gene end by 2 bases; junction bases not matched to a gene: 8. CDR3 amino acids: CASSQVIRGPAYEQYF. In nucleotides, the CDR3 is TGTGCCAGCAGCCAAGTAATAAGGGGGCCAGCCTACGAGCAGTACTTC.

This sequence joins TRBV5-4 and TRBJ1-2, with D possibly TRBD1 on 6 matching bases. Per the germline V gene, CDR1 is SGHNT and CDR2 is YYREEE (reference sequence). The V gene lost 3 bases and the J gene lost 7 bases, with 16 bases spanning the gap. CDR3 length: 14 residues. Here the CDR3 DNA reads TGTGCCAGCAGCTCTCCGGGGGGCATAGGTGGCTACACCTTC. Encoded protein: CASSSPGGIGGYTF.

V gene TRBV27 combines with J gene TRBJ1-2; 11 positions agree with TRBD1. From germline, CDR1 is MNHEY and CDR2 SMNVEV (reference sequence). CDR3 length: 13 residues. Losses at the gene ends were 5 bases for V and 8 bases for J; bases not matched to a gene: 4. The CDR3 loop reads CASSRTGGFGYTF. For the CDR3, the DNA is TGTGCCAGCAGTCGGACAGGGGGCTTCGGCTACACCTTC.

V and J are TRBV5-1 and TRBJ1-6, with 10 nucleotides matching TRBD1. V shed 0 bases, J shed 7 bases, and the junction held 4 bases outside the gene matches. The length of the CDR3 is 16 residues. In germline, CDR1 is SGHRS, CDR2 YFSETQ. CDR3 bases: TGCGCCAGCAGCTTGGGACAGGGGGCAACCAATTCACCCCTCCACTTT. Amino acids: CASSLGQGATNSPLHF.

This sequence joins TRBV6-5 and TRBJ2-3; D might be TRBD1 (5 bases). The length of the CDR3 is 14 residues. The germline V gene has CDR1 MNHEY and CDR2 SVGAGI. With 7 bases removed from V and 7 bases from J, the gap between germline ends came to 18 bases. In DNA, the CDR3 is TGTGCCAGCACGACCACAGGTGCCTCGCATACGCAGTATTTT. Translating gives CASTTTGASHTQYF.

This chain links TRBV7-2 with TRBJ1-2, with D unresolved. The CDR3 contains 12 residues. The ends were cut back, 6 bases at V and 4 bases at J, with 9 bases in the middle. CDR1 and CDR2 from the germline V gene are SGHTA and FQGNSA. The CDR3, as DNA: TGTGCCAGCAGTATAGAGGGCTATGGCTACACCTTC. The encoded protein is CASSIEGYGYTF.

The chain couples TRBV12-5 to TRBJ1-1, with D perhaps matching TRBD1 (6 bases). Germline V CDR1 and CDR2: LGHNT, FRNRAP. The CDR3 extends over 14 amino acids. V lost 0 bases and J lost 8, with 13 bases in between. The chain's CDR3 is CASGLVPGTKEAFF. DNA of the CDR3: TGTGCTAGTGGTTTGGTACCGGGGACAAAAGAAGCTTTCTTT.

The chain joins TRBV29-1 to TRBJ1-1; the D gene is possibly TRBD1 (5 bases). CDR3 length: 12 residues. Germline V gene data show CDR1 as SQVTM and CDR2 as ANQGSEA. Trimming took 5 bases from V and 2 from J, leaving 9 bases between them. The CDR3 nucleotides are TGCAGCGTTCCGCAGGGTAACACTGAAGCTTTCTTT. Translating it yields CSVPQGNTEAFF. Full variable domain (remainder filled in from reference TRBV29-1 and TRBJ1-1): SAVISQKPSRDICQRGTSLTIQCQVDSQVTMMFWYRQQPGQSLTLIATANQGSEATYESGFVIDKFPISRPNLTFSTLTVSNMSPEDSSIYLCSVPQGNTEAFFGQGTRLTVV.

A remark on this clone: Other DNA sequences in this sample translate to the same CDR3. V usage is TRBV19 and J usage is TRBJ2-2, with a tentative D call TRBD1 (6 bases). The germline V and J ends were trimmed by 5 bases and 8 bases, with 9 bases remaining between them. The germline gives CDR1 LNHDA, CDR2 SQIVND (reference sequence). This CDR3 is built from 12 residues. CDR3 DNA: TGTGCCAGTAGTCTTACAGGGGGGGAGCTGTTTTTT. Translating gives CASSLTGGELFF.

The chain joins TRBV2 to TRBJ1-2, with unresolved D. The CDR3 sequence is 13 residues long. The V end was cut by 3 bases, the J end by 5 bases, with 10 bases between. Germline V lookup: CDR1 SNHLY, CDR2 FYNNEI. CDR3 residues: CASSDPRRYGYTF. The DNA of the CDR3 is TGTGCCAGCAGTGATCCAAGGCGGTATGGCTACACCTTC. Full variable domain (remainder filled in from reference TRBV2 and TRBJ1-2): EPEVTQTPSHQVTQMGQEVILRCVPISNHLYFYWYRQILGQKVEFLVSFYNNEISEKSEIFDDQFSVERPDGSNFTLKIRSTKLEDSAMYFCASSDPRRYGYTFGSGTRLTVV.

The V and J genes are TRBV10-3 and TRBJ2-3; D not certain. This CDR3 contains 14 residues. V was trimmed by 6 bases and J by 4 bases, leaving 14 bases between them. Germline V gene lookup returns CDR1 ENHRY and CDR2 SYGVKD. The chain's CDR3 is CAISPVPSPDTQYF. The CDR3 DNA sequence: TGTGCCATCAGCCCTGTCCCCTCCCCAGATACGCAGTATTTT.

V usage is TRBV19 and J usage is TRBJ1-2, with TRBD1 matching 7 bases. The CDR3 is 15 residues long. Germline CDR1 LNHDA, CDR2 SQIVND (reference sequence). The J segment lost 4 bases and the V segment lost 2 bases, leaving 7 bases of the junction unmatched. For the CDR3, the DNA is TGTGCCAGTAGTATATGGGGACAGCAACCCTATGGCTACACCTTC. Encoded protein: CASSIWGQQPYGYTF.

This clone came up once. J is TRBJ2-3 and V is TRBV19, with 13 bases that match TRBD2. V lost 1 base to trimming and J lost 1 base; unmatched junction nucleotides: 2. The CDR3 loop spans 17 amino acids. The germline gives CDR1 LNHDA, CDR2 SQIVND (reference sequence). The CDR3 DNA sequence: TGTGCCAGTAGTATAGTGGGACTAGCGGGGCGCACAGATACGCAGTATTTT. It yields the protein CASSIVGLAGRTDTQYF.

The J gene is TRBJ1-6, the V gene TRBV11-1, with 7 bases that match TRBD1. From germline, CDR1 is SGHAT and CDR2 FQDESV (reference sequence). The length of the CDR3 is 14 residues. The ends lost 4 bases at V and 8 bases at J; junction bases unmatched: 5. The CDR3 loop is CASSSRTGDSPLHF. CDR3 bases: TGTGCCAGCAGCTCCAGGACAGGCGATTCACCCCTCCACTTT. The entire variable domain, with the rest obtained from reference TRBV11-1 and TRBJ1-6, is as follows: EAEVAQSPRYKITEKSQAVAFWCDPISGHATLYWYRQILGQGPELLVQFQDESVVDDSQLPKDRFSAERLKGVDSTLKIQPAELGDSAMYLCASSSRTGDSPLHFGNGTRLTVT.